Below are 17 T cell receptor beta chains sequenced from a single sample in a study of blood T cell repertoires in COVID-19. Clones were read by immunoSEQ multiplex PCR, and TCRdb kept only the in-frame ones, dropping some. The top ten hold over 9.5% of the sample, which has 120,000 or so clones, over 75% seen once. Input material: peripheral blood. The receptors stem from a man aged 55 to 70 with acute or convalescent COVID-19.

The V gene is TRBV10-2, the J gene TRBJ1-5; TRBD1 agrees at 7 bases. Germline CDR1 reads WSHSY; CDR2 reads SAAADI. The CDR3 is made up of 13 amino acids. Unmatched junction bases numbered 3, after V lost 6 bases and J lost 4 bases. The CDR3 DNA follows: TGCGCCAGCAGGCAGACAGGGAATCAGCCCCAGCATTTT. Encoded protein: CASRQTGNQPQHF.

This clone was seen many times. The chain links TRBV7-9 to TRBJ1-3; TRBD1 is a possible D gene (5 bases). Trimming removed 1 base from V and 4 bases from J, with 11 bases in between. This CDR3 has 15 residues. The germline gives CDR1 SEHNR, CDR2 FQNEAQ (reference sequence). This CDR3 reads CASSLGQPGGNTIYF. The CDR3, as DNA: TGTGCCAGCAGCTTAGGACAGCCCGGGGGAAACACCATATATTTT.

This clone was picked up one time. The CDR3 nucleotides read TGTGCCAGCAGCTTGGGCCTTCCATCTGGAAACACCATATATTTT. It yields the protein CASSLGLPSGNTIYF. The V call is TRBV7-3, the J call TRBJ1-3, with D hard to call. The CDR3 runs 15 residues. The germline V and J ends were trimmed by 3 bases and 1 base, with 10 bases remaining between them. CDR1 is SGHTA and CDR2 is FQGTGA in the germline V gene.

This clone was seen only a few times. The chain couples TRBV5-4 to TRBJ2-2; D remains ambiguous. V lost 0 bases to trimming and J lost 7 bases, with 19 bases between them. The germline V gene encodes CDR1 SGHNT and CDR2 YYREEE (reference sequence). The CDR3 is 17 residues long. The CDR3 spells CASSLGLDPSLSGELFF. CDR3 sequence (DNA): TGTGCCAGCAGCTTGGGTCTAGACCCCAGCCTGAGCGGGGAGCTGTTTTTT.

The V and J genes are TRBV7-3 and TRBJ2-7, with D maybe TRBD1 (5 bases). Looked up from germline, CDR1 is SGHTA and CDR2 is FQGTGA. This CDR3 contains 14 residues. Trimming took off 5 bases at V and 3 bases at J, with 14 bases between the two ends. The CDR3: CASSEQGGHYEQYF. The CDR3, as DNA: TGTGCCAGCAGCGAGCAGGGTGGGCACTACGAGCAGTACTTC.

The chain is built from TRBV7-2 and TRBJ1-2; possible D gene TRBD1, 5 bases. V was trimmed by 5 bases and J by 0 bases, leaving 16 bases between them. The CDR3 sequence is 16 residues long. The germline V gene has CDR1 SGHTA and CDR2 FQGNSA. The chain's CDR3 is CASSLSRQTSNYGYTF. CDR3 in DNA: TGTGCCAGCAGCCTCTCCCGACAGACTTCTAACTATGGCTACACCTTC.

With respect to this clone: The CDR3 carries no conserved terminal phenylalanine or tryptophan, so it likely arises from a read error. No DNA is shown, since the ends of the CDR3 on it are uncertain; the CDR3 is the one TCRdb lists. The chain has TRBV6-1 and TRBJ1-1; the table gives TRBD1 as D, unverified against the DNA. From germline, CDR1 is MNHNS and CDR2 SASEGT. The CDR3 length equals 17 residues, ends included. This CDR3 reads CASSEDFRTGYSVGITC.

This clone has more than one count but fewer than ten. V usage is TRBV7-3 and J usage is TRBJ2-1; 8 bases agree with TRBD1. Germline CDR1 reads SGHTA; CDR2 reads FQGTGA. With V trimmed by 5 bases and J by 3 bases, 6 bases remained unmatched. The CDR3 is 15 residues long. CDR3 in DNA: TGTGCCAGCAGCCCCTCAGGGGGCCTCTACAATGAGCAGTTCTTC. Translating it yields CASSPSGGLYNEQFF.

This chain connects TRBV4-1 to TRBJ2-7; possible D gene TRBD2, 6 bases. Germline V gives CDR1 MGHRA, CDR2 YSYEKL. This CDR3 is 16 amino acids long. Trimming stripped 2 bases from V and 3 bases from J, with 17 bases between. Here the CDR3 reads CASSQFDGLASYEQYF. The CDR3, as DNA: TGCGCCAGCAGCCAATTCGACGGGCTAGCGAGCTACGAGCAGTACTTC.

CDR3 sequence: CASSPPAPIPYEQYF. The CDR3 region has the DNA TGTGCCAGCTCACCACCAGCCCCAATCCCCTACGAGCAGTACTTC. The chain combines TRBV18 with TRBJ2-7; D gene uncertain. Trimming cost V 0 bases and J 2 bases, with 11 bases left between them. This CDR3 contains 15 residues. CDR1 and CDR2 (germline): KGHSH, LQKENI.

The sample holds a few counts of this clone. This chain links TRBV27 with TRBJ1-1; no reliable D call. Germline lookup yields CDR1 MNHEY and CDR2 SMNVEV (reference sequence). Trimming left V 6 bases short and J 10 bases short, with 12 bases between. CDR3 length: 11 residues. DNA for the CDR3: TGTGCCAGCAGGACGGCGAGGAGAGCTTTCTTT. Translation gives CASRTARRAFF.

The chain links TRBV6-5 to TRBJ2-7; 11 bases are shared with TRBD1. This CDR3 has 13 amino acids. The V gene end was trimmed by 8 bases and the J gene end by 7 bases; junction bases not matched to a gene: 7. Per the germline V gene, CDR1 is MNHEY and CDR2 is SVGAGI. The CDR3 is CASRRTGGSEQYF. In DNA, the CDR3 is TGTGCCAGCCGGAGGACAGGGGGCTCTGAGCAGTACTTC.

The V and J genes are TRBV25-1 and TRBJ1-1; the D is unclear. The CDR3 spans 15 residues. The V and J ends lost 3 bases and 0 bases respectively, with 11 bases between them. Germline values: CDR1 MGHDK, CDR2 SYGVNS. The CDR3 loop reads CASSDHGDLNTEAFF. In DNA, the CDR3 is TGTGCCAGCAGTGACCATGGAGACTTGAACACTGAAGCTTTCTTT.

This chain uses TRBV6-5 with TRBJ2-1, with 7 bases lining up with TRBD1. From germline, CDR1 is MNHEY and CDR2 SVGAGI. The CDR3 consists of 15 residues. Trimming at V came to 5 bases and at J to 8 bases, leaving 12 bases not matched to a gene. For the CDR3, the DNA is TGTGCCAGCAGTACTACGCGGACGGGGACAGATGAGCAGTTCTTC. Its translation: CASSTTRTGTDEQFF.

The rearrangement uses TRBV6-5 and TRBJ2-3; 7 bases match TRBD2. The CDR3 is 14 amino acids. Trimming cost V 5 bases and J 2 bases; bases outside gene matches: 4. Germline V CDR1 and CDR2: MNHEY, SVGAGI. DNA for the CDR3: TGTGCCAGCAGTCCTAGCGGCCCCACAGATACGCAGTATTTT. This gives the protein CASSPSGPTDTQYF.

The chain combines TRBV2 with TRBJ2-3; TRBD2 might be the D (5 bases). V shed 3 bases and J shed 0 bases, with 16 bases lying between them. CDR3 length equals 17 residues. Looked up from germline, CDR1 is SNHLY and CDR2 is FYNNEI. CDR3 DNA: TGTGCCAGCAGTGATCAAAGTAGCGCCTCTAGCACAGATACGCAGTATTTT. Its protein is CASSDQSSASSTDTQYF.

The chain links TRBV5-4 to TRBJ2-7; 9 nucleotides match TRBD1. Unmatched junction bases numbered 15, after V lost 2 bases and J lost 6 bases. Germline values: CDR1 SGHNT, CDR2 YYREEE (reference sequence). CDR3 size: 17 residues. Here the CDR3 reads CASSFYLGTGRESEQYF. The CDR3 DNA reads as TGTGCCAGCAGCTTTTATCTCGGGACAGGGCGGGAATCCGAGCAGTACTTC.